This T cell receptor beta chain was captured by sequencing in a study of OX40 agonist ivuxolimab in advanced cancers. Study details: Patients with prior anti-PD-1, anti-PD-L1 or anti-CTLA-4 therapy were eligible; 40% to 45% had some.

This CDR3 contains 15 residues. CDR1 is MDHEN and CDR2 is SYDVKM in the germline V gene. The germline V and J ends were trimmed by 5 bases and 1 base, with 12 bases remaining between them. Repertoires were generated with immunoSEQ multiplex PCR, while TCRdb's copy carries only in-frame clones and drops some. The sample holds fewer than 80,000 clones; around 90% are singletons and the top ten take about 14%. Regarding this clone: Its antigen remains unknown.

Study-wide results and limits: Among T cells, CD8+ cells averaged more expanded clones than CD4+ cells. Near-lowest levels of clonal expansion characterized partial responders at 0.1-3.0 mg/kg.

The chain joins TRBV28 to TRBJ1-5, with D perhaps TRBD1 (6 bases). The receptor was derived from an adult with an advanced solid tumor such as melanoma, head and neck, liver or kidney cancer. This sample comprised CD4+ or CD8+ T cells sorted from blood, obtained in a trial of the OX40 agonist ivuxolimab. CDR3 region: CASSIRQESNQPQHF. In DNA, the CDR3 is TGTGCCAGCAGTATCCGACAGGAGAGCAATCAGCCCCAGCATTTT.